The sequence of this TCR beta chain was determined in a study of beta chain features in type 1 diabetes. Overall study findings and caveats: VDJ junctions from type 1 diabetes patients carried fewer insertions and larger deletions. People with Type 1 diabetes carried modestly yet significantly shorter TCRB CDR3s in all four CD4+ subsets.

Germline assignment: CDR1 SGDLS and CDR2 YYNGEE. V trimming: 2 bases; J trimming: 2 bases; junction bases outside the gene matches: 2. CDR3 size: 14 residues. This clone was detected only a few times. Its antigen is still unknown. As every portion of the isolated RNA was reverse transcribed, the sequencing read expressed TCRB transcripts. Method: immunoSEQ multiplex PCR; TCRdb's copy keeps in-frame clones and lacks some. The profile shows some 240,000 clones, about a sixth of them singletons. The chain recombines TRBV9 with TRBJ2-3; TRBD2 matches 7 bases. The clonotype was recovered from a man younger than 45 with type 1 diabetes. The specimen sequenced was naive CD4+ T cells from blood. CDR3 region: CASSVREHTDTQYF. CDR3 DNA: TGTGCCAGCAGCGTGCGGGAGCACACAGATACGCAGTATTTT. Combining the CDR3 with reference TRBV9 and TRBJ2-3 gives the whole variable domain DSGVTQTPKHLITATGQRVTLRCSPRSGDLSVYWYQQSLDQGLQFLIQYYNGEERAKGNILERFSAQQFPDLHSELNLSSLELGDSALYFCASSVREHTDTQYFGPGTRLTVL.